The clone carrying this T cell receptor (beta chain) came up many times. Its antigen remains unidentified. Germline V gene data show CDR1 as MNHEY and CDR2 as SMNVEV (reference sequence). V lost 0 bases and J lost 4; bases outside the gene matches: 6. The CDR3 extends over 16 amino acids. This record belongs to a study of T cell responses to AZD1222 COVID-19 vaccine. Findings and limits, study-wide: Only a handful of AZD1222 recipients tested seropositive at baseline. Every sample of the repertoires postdated the peak T cell response.

Generated by immunoSEQ multiplex PCR, the TCRdb table keeps only in-frame clones and is missing some. The sample yields roughly 100,000 clones, 85% to 90% seen once. The specimen comprised peripheral blood, sampled on day 0 of AZD1222 vaccination. V usage is TRBV27 and J usage is TRBJ1-5; 7 bases agree with TRBD1. This sequence was found in an adult in good health. The CDR3: CASSLSGTAINQPQHF. The CDR3 region has the DNA TGTGCCAGCAGTTTATCGGGGACAGCCATTAATCAGCCCCAGCATTTT.